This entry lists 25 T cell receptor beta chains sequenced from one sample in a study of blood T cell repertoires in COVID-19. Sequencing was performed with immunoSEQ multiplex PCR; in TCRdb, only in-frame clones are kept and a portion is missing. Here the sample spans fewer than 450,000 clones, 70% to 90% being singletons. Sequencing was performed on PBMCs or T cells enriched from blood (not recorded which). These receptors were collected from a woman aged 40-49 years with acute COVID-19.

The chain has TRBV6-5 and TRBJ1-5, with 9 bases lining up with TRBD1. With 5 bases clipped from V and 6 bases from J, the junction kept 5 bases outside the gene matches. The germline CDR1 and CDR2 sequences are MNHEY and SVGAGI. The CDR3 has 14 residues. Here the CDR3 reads CASSTGGESQPQHF. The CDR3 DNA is TGTGCCAGCAGTACAGGGGGCGAAAGTCAGCCCCAGCATTTT.

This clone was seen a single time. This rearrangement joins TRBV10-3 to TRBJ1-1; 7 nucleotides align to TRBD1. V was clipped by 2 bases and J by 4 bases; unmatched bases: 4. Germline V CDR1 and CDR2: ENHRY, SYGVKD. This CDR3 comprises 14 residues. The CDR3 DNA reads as TGTGCCATCAGTGAGAGGCAGGGGGTCACTGAAGCTTTCTTT. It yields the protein CAISERQGVTEAFF.

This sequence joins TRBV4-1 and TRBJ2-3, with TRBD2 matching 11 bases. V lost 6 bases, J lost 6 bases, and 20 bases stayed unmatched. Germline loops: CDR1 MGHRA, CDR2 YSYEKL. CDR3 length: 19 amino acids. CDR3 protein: CASRPLPRLSGGAPDTQYF. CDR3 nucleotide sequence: TGCGCCAGCAGACCCCTACCCCGACTTAGCGGGGGGGCCCCCGATACGCAGTATTTT.

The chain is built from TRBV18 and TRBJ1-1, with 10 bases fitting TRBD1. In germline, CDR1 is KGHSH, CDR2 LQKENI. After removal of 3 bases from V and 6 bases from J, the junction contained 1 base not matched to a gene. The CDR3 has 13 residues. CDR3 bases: TGTGCCAGCTCACCCGGGACAGGGGCTGAAGCTTTCTTT. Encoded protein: CASSPGTGAEAFF.

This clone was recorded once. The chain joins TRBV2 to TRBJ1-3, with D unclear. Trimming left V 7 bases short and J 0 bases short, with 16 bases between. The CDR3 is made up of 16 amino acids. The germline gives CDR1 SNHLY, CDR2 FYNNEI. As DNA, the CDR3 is TGTGCCAGCACTGTTGACCGGAGGATCTCTGGAAACACCATATATTTT. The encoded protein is CASTVDRRISGNTIYF.

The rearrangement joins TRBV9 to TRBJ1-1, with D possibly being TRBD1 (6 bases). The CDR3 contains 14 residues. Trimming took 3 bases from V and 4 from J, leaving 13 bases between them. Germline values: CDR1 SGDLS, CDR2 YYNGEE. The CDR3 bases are TGTGCCAGCAGCGAGGGGGACTACCCCACTGAAGCTTTCTTT. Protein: CASSEGDYPTEAFF.

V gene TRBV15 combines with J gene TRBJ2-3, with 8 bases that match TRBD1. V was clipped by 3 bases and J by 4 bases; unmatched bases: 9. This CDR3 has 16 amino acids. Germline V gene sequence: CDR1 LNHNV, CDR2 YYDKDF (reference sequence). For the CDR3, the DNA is TGTGCCACCAGCAGTTCAGACAGGGGATTTGCAGATACGCAGTATTTT. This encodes CATSSSDRGFADTQYF.

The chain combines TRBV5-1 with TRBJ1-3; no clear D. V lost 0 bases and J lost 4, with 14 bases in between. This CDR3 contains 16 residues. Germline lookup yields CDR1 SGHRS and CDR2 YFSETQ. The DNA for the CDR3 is TGCGCCAGCAGCTTGGCGGGAAGTGAACGAGGAAACACCATATATTTT. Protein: CASSLAGSERGNTIYF.

The CDR3 protein is CAWSAPRDSGYNEKLFF. CDR3 nucleotide sequence: TGTGCCTGGAGTGCCCCCCGGGACAGCGGTTATAATGAAAAACTGTTTTTT. The gene calls are TRBV30 and TRBJ1-4; 7 bases agree with TRBD1. Germline V gene sequence: CDR1 GTSNPN, CDR2 SVGIG (reference sequence). The CDR3 length is 17 residues. Germline trimming cut 1 base from V and 4 bases from J; bases unmatched to any gene: 12.

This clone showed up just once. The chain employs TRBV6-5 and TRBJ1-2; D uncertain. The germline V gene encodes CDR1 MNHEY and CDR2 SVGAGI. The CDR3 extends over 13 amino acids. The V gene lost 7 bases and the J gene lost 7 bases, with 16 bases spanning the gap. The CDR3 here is CASTKSQYSGYTF. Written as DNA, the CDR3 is TGTGCCAGCACAAAATCCCAATACTCTGGCTACACCTTC.

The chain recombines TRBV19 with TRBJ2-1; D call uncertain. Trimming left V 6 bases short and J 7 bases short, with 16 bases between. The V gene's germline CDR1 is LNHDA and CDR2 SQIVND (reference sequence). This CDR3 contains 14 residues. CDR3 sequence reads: CASSPRDMSNEQFF. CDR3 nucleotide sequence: TGTGCCAGTAGCCCCCGCGACATGTCAAATGAGCAGTTCTTC.

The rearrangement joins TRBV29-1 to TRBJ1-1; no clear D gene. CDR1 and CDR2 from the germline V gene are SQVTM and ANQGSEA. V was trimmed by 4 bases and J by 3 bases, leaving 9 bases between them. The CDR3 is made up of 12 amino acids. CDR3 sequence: CSVGNRDTEAFF. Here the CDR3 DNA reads TGCAGCGTTGGTAACAGAGACACTGAAGCTTTCTTT.

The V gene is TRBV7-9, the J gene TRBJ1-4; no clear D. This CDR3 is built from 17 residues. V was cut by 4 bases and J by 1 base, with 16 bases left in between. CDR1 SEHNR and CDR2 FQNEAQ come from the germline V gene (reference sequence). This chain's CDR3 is CASSSPGEKITNEKLFF. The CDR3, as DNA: TGTGCCAGCAGCTCCCCCGGGGAGAAGATAACTAATGAAAAACTGTTTTTT.

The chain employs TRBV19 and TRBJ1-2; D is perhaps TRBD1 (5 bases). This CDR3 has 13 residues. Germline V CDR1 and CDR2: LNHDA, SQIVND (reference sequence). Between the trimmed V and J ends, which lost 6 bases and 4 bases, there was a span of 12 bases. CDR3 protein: CASSTTDVYGYTF. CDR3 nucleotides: TGTGCCAGTAGCACGACAGACGTCTATGGCTACACCTTC.

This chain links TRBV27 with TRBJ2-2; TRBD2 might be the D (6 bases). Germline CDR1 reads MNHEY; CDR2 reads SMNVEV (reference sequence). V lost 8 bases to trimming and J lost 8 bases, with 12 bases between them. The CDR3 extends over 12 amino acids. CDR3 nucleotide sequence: TGTGCCAGCTCTCGAGGAGGGGGGGAGCTGTTTTTT. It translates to CASSRGGGELFF.

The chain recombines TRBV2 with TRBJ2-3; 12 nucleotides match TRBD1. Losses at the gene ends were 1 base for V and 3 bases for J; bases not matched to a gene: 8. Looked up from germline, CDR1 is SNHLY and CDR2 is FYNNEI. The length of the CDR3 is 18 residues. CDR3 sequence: CASSEVGQGARRTDTQYF. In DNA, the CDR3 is TGTGCCAGCAGTGAAGTGGGACAGGGGGCGCGAAGAACAGATACGCAGTATTTT.

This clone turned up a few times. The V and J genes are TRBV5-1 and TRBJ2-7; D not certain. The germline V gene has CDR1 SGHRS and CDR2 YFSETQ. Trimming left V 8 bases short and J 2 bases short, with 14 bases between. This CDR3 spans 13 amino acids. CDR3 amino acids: CASAFSGPYEQYF. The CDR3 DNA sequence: TGCGCCAGTGCTTTTTCTGGCCCCTACGAGCAGTACTTC.

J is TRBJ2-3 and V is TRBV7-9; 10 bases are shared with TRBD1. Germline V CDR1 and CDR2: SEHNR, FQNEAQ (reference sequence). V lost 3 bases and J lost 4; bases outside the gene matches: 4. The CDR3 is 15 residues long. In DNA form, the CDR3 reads TGTGCCAGCAGCTTTAGACAGGGGGCGGCAGATACGCAGTATTTT. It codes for CASSFRQGAADTQYF.

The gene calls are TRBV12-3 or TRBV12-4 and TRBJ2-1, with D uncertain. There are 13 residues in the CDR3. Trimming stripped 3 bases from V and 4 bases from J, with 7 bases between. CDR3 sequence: CASSFARYNEQFF. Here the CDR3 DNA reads TGTGCCAGCAGTTTCGCCAGGTACAATGAGCAGTTCTTC.

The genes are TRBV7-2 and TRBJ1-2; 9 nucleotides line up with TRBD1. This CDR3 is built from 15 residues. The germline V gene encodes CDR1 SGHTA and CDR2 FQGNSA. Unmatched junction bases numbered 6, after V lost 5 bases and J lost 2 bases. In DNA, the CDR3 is TGTGCCAGCAGCCCCGGGACAGGGCCGAACTATGGCTACACCTTC. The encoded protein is CASSPGTGPNYGYTF. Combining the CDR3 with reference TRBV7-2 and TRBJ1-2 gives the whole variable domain GAGVSQSPSNKVTEKGKDVELRCDPISGHTALYWYRQSLGQGLEFLIYFQGNSAPDKSGLPSDRFSAERTGGSVSTLTIQRTQQEDSAVYLCASSPGTGPNYGYTFGSGTRLTVV.

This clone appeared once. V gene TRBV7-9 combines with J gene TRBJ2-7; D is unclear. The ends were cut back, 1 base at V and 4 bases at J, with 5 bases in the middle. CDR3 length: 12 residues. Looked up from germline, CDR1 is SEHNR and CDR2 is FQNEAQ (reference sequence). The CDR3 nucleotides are TGTGCCAGCAGCTTAGGGAGATACGAGCAGTACTTC. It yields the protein CASSLGRYEQYF.

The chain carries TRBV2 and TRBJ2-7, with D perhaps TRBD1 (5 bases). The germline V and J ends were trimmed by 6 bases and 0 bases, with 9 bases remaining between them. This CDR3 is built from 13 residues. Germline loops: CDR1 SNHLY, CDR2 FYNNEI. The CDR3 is CASSPQGSYEQYF. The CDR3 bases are TGTGCCAGCAGCCCCCAGGGCTCCTACGAGCAGTACTTC.

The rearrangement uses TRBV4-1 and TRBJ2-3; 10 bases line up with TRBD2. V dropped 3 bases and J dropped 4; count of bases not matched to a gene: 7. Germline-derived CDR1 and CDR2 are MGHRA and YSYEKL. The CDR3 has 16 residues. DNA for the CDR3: TGCGCCAGCAGCCACACAGCGGGGGGGCTGGCAGATACGCAGTATTTT. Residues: CASSHTAGGLADTQYF.

The CDR3: CASSSRTDVRGYTF. The CDR3 coding sequence is TGTGCCAGCAGTTCCCGGACAGACGTTAGAGGCTACACCTTC. This rearrangement joins TRBV27 to TRBJ1-2, with a tentative D call TRBD1 (6 bases). The germline CDR1 and CDR2 sequences are MNHEY and SMNVEV (reference sequence). Trimming removed 4 bases from V and 8 bases from J, with 17 bases in between. The CDR3 spans 14 residues.

CDR3 amino acids: CAISDGGRSGGIGTDTQYF. The DNA for the CDR3 is TGTGCCATCAGTGACGGCGGGAGGAGCGGGGGTATCGGCACAGATACGCAGTATTTT. The V call is TRBV10-3, the J call TRBJ2-3, with 8 bases that match TRBD2. Unmatched junction bases numbered 15, after V lost 3 bases and J lost 1 base. The CDR3 is 19 residues long. Germline-derived CDR1 and CDR2 are ENHRY and SYGVKD.